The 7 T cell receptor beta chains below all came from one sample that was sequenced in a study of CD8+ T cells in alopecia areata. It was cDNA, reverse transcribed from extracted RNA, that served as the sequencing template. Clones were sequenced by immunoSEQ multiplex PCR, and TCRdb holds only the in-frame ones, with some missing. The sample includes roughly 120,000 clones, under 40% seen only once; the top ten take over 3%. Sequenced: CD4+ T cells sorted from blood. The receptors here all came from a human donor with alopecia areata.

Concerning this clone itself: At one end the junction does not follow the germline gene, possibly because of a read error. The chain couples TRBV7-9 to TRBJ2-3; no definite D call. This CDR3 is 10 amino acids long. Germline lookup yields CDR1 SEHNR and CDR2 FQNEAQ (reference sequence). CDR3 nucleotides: TGTGCCAGCAGTTTAGTTACGCAGTATTTT. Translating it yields CASSLVTQYF.

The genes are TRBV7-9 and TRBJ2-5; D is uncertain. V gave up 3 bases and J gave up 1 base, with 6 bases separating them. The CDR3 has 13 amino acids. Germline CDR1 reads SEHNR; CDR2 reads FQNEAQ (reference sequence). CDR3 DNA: TGTGCCAGCAGCTTTCCACCCCAAGAGACCCAGTACTTC. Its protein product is CASSFPPQETQYF.

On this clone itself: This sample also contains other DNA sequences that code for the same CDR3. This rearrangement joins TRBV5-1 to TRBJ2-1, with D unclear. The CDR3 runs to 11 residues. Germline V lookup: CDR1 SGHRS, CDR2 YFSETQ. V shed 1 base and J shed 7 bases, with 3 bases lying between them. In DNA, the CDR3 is TGCGCCAGCAGCTTGAGGAATGAGCAGTTCTTC. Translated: CASSLRNEQFF.

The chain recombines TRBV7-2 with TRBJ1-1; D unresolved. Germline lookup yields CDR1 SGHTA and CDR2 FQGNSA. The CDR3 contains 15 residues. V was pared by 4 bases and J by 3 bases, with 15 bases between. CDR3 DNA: TGTGCCAGCAGCTCCAGAGATAACAGTTACACTGAAGCTTTCTTT. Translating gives CASSSRDNSYTEAFF.

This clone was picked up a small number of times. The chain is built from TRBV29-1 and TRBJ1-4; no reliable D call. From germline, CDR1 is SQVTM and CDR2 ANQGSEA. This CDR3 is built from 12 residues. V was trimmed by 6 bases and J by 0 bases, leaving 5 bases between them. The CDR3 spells CSVWATNEKLFF. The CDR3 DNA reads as TGCAGCGTATGGGCAACTAATGAAAAACTGTTTTTT.

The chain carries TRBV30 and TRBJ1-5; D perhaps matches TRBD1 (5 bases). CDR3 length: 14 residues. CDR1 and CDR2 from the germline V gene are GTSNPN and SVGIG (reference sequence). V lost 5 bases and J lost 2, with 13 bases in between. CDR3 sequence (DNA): TGTGCCTGGGGTAATTGGGGGGGCAATCAGCCCCAGCATTTT. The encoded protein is CAWGNWGGNQPQHF.

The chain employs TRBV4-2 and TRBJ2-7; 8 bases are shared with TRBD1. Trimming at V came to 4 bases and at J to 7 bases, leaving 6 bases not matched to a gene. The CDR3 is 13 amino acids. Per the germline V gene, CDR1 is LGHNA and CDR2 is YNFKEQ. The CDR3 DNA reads TGTGCCAGCAGCCCGAAGGACAGGGAGGAGCAGTACTTC. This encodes CASSPKDREEQYF.